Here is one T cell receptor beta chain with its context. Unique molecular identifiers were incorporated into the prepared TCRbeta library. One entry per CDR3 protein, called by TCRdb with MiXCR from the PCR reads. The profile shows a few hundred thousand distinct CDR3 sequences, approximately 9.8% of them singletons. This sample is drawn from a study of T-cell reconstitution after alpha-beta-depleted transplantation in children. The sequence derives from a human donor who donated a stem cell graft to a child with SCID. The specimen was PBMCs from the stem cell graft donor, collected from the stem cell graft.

The CDR3 DNA reads as TGCGCCAGCAGCTTTGCTGGGGATGAAGCTTTCTTT. It specifies CASSFAGDEAFF. The rearrangement uses TRBV5-1 and TRBJ1-1; D is unresolved. CDR1 is SGHRS, CDR2 YFSETQ, per germline. V shed 2 bases and J shed 7 bases, with 9 bases lying between them. This CDR3 region has 12 residues.